This T cell receptor beta chain was recovered during a study of T cell responses to AZD1222 COVID-19 vaccine. Findings and caveats of the study: Two AZD1222 administrations were followed by greater Spike-specific TCR breadth and depth. Baseline testing showed seropositivity in only a handful of AZD1222 recipients.

Points on this clone: Its antigen is not identified.

The repertoire was sequenced with immunoSEQ multiplex PCR; TCRdb's copy has only in-frame clones and lacks some. The table shows around 160,000 clones, with around 94% occurring only once. This clonotype was obtained from an adult in good health. Specimen: peripheral blood, collected on day 0 of AZD1222 vaccination.

The CDR3 loop reads CAISESTSEYNEQFF. The CDR3 region has the DNA TGTGCCATCAGTGAGTCTACTAGCGAGTACAATGAGCAGTTCTTC. V gene TRBV10-3 combines with J gene TRBJ2-1; 7 nucleotides agree with TRBD2. Unmatched junction bases numbered 3, after V lost 0 bases and J lost 4 bases. CDR3 size: 15 residues. Germline V gene sequence: CDR1 ENHRY, CDR2 SYGVKD.